A single sample gave rise to the 5 T cell receptor beta chains below, sequenced in a study of T cells in Graves' hyperthyroidism and ophthalmopathy. RNA transcripts yielded amplified TCR beta CDR3 regions. The TCR CDR3 was amplified in a first-round RT-PCR using the HTBI primer set. MiXCR was run by TCRdb on the multiplex PCR reads, yielding one entry per CDR3 protein. The sample holds some 350,000 distinct CDR3 sequences, roughly 15% seen once. The source material was blood. Source of these receptors: a woman between 40 and 55 years old with Graves' ophthalmopathy.

At least ten counts were recorded for this clonotype. The genes are TRBV5-1 and TRBJ2-5; D is uncertain. Looked up from germline, CDR1 is SGHRS and CDR2 is YFSETQ. The CDR3 extends over 13 amino acids. Trimming removed 4 bases at V and 3 bases at J, with 10 bases between. The CDR3 DNA is TGCGCCAGCAGCCCCCGGCCGGAAGAGACCCAGTACTTC. This gives the protein CASSPRPEETQYF.

The chain uses TRBV5-4 and TRBJ2-1; D tentatively fits TRBD1 or TRBD2 (5 bases each). Germline V gene data show CDR1 as SGHNT and CDR2 as YYREEE (reference sequence). Deletions cut 0 bases from V and 8 bases from J, with 12 bases between. This CDR3 is built from 14 residues. CDR3 protein: CASSLGGVRDEQFF. The CDR3 DNA follows: TGTGCCAGCAGCTTGGGAGGGGTTAGGGATGAGCAGTTCTTC.

About this clonotype: One end of the junction fails to match germline, which may point to a read error. The gene calls are TRBV30 and TRBJ1-1, with D maybe TRBD1 (5 bases). The CDR3 loop spans 13 amino acids. Germline V gives CDR1 GTSNPN, CDR2 SVGIG (reference sequence). CDR3 sequence reads: CAWSISGLIEVFF. DNA for the CDR3: TGTGCCTGGAGTATTTCGGGACTCATAGAAGTTTTCTTT.

Ten or more counts support this clonotype. V gene TRBV7-3 combines with J gene TRBJ2-1; 10 bases are shared with TRBD2. CDR1 is SGHTA and CDR2 is FQGTGA in the germline V gene. V was pared by 2 bases and J by 9 bases, with 10 bases of the junction left unmatched. This CDR3 region has 16 residues. The CDR3 coding sequence is TGTGCCAGCAGCTTATGCCTAGCGGGAGTTGGTGGTGAGCAGTTCTTC. Protein sequence: CASSLCLAGVGGEQFF.

This clonotype was detected ten times or more. The chain couples TRBV3-1 to TRBJ2-3; 9 nucleotides match TRBD1. Germline trimming cut 4 bases from V and 4 bases from J; bases unmatched to any gene: 6. CDR1 and CDR2 (germline): LGHDT, YNNKEL (reference sequence). The CDR3 is 15 amino acids. Here the CDR3 reads CASSPRTGDSDTQYF. The CDR3 coding sequence is TGTGCCAGCAGCCCACGGACAGGGGATTCAGATACGCAGTATTTT.